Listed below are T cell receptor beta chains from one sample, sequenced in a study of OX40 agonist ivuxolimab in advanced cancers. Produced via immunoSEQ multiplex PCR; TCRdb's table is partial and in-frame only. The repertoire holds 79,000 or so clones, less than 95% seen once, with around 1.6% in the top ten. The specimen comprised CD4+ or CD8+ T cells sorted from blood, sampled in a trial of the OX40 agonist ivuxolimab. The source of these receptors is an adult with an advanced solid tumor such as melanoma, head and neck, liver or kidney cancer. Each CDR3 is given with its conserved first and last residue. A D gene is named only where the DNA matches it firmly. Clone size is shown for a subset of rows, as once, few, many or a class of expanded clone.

cdr3_nt: TGTGCCAGCAGGTCCGGGACAGGGTTGGCAGATACGCAGTATTTT; cdr3_aa: CASRSGTGLADTQYF; v_call: TRBV7-8; j_call: TRBJ2-3; d_call: TRBD1; clone_size: NA
cdr3_nt: TGTGCCAGCAGCTCAACCGGGACAGGGGTCGAGCAGTACTTC; cdr3_aa: CASSSTGTGVEQYF; v_call: TRBV7-6; j_call: TRBJ2-7; d_call: TRBD1; clone_size: NA
cdr3_nt: TGTGCCAGCAGCCTAGGGACAACTGAAGCTTTCTTT; cdr3_aa: CASSLGTTEAFF; v_call: TRBV28; j_call: TRBJ1-1; d_call: NA; clone_size: NA
cdr3_nt: TGTGCCAGCAGTGGACAGGGGACGGAAAAACTGTTTTTT; cdr3_aa: CASSGQGTEKLFF; v_call: TRBV6-1; j_call: TRBJ1-4; d_call: TRBD1; clone_size: NA
cdr3_nt: TGTGCCAGCAGCCCATCCGGGACTAGTCACCGGGAGCTGTTTTTT; cdr3_aa: CASSPSGTSHRELFF; v_call: TRBV14; j_call: TRBJ2-2; d_call: TRBD2; clone_size: NA
cdr3_nt: TGTGCCAGCAGTTGGGGACAGAACACCGGGGAGCTGTTTTTT; cdr3_aa: CASSWGQNTGELFF; v_call: TRBV28; j_call: TRBJ2-2; d_call: NA; clone_size: NA
cdr3_nt: TGCGCCAGCAGCTTGTTCAGGAACTCTGGGGCCAACGTCCTGACTTTC; cdr3_aa: CASSLFRNSGANVLTF; v_call: TRBV5-1; j_call: TRBJ2-6; d_call: NA; clone_size: NA
cdr3_nt: TGTGCCAGCAGTGCCCCGACAGGGATCGGATACGAGCAGTACTTC; cdr3_aa: CASSAPTGIGYEQYF; v_call: TRBV28; j_call: TRBJ2-7; d_call: TRBD1; clone_size: NA
cdr3_nt: TGTGCCAGCAGTACCTGGAGGGTATCCGAGCAGTACTTC; cdr3_aa: CASSTWRVSEQYF; v_call: TRBV6-5; j_call: TRBJ2-7; d_call: NA; clone_size: NA
cdr3_nt: TGTGCCAGCAGCTTAGTCGGGACCTCCGTCGGTGGTGAGCAGTTCTTC; cdr3_aa: CASSLVGTSVGGEQFF; v_call: TRBV7-2; j_call: TRBJ2-1; d_call: NA; clone_size: NA
cdr3_nt: TGTGCCAGTAGTGTCCAGGGGTCCTACAATCAGCCCCAGCATTTT; cdr3_aa: CASSVQGSYNQPQHF; v_call: TRBV19; j_call: TRBJ1-5; d_call: NA; clone_size: NA
cdr3_nt: TGTGCCAGCAGCTTGGCAGGTTCGCCAGGGTTTGAAGAGCAGTACTTC; cdr3_aa: CASSLAGSPGFEEQYF; v_call: TRBV5-4; j_call: TRBJ2-7; d_call: NA; clone_size: NA
cdr3_nt: TGTGCCAGCAGCCAGATGATTGGGCAGGGAGGGGCCTACGAGCAGTACTTC; cdr3_aa: CASSQMIGQGGAYEQYF; v_call: TRBV4-2; j_call: TRBJ2-7; d_call: TRBD2; clone_size: NA
cdr3_nt: TGTGCCAGCAGCTTAGGGGGTTCCCGTAGGGAGACCCAGTACTTC; cdr3_aa: CASSLGGSRRETQYF; v_call: TRBV7-2; j_call: TRBJ2-5; d_call: NA; clone_size: NA
cdr3_nt: TGTGCCAGCAGTTACTCCGGGGGCAGGGACTACGAGCAGTACTTC; cdr3_aa: CASSYSGGRDYEQYF; v_call: TRBV6-5; j_call: TRBJ2-7; d_call: NA; clone_size: NA
cdr3_nt: TGTGCCAGCAGCGCAGAGTACGATACTGAAGCTTTCTTT; cdr3_aa: CASSAEYDTEAFF; v_call: TRBV9; j_call: TRBJ1-1; d_call: NA; clone_size: NA
cdr3_nt: TGCGCCAGCAGTTGGACAGGTACTAGCACAGATACGCAGTATTTT; cdr3_aa: CASSWTGTSTDTQYF; v_call: TRBV5-1; j_call: TRBJ2-3; d_call: TRBD1; clone_size: NA
cdr3_nt: TGTGCCAGCAGTTACGTGCAGGGGCTGAACACTGAAGCTTTCTTT; cdr3_aa: CASSYVQGLNTEAFF; v_call: TRBV6-6; j_call: TRBJ1-1; d_call: NA; clone_size: NA
cdr3_nt: TGTGCCAGCAGCCAAGAACAGGGCAACTATGGCTACACCTTC; cdr3_aa: CASSQEQGNYGYTF; v_call: TRBV4-2; j_call: TRBJ1-2; d_call: NA; clone_size: once
cdr3_nt: TGTGCCCTTGGACAGCCTAATTCACCCCTCCACTTT; cdr3_aa: CALGQPNSPLHF; v_call: TRBV30; j_call: TRBJ1-6; d_call: NA; clone_size: NA
cdr3_nt: TGTGCCAGCAGTTATGCGTGGGACAGGGAGAATGAGCAGTTCTTC; cdr3_aa: CASSYAWDRENEQFF; v_call: TRBV6-6; j_call: TRBJ2-1; d_call: TRBD1; clone_size: NA
cdr3_nt: TGTGCCAGCAGCCGACTAGCGGTCAACCACAATGAGCAGTTCTTC; cdr3_aa: CASSRLAVNHNEQFF; v_call: TRBV28; j_call: TRBJ2-1; d_call: TRBD2; clone_size: NA
cdr3_nt: TGTGCCAGTAGTATGCACCGACAGGGGATAGAGAAAAAACTGTTTTTT; cdr3_aa: CASSMHRQGIEKKLFF; v_call: TRBV19; j_call: TRBJ1-4; d_call: TRBD1; clone_size: NA
cdr3_nt: TGTGCCAGCAGCTTAGGTTCGGGGTACAATGAGCAGTTCTTC; cdr3_aa: CASSLGSGYNEQFF; v_call: TRBV7-9; j_call: TRBJ2-1; d_call: NA; clone_size: NA
cdr3_nt: TGTGCCAGCAGACCTACAGACAGGTTGAACACTGAAGCTTTCTTT; cdr3_aa: CASRPTDRLNTEAFF; v_call: TRBV7-9; j_call: TRBJ1-1; d_call: NA; clone_size: NA
cdr3_nt: TGTGCCAGCAGTTTTTTGGTGGGCAATCAGCCCCAGCATTTT; cdr3_aa: CASSFLVGNQPQHF; v_call: TRBV28; j_call: TRBJ1-5; d_call: NA; clone_size: NA
cdr3_nt: TGTGCCAGCAGCCGAGGGACAGACCGCACCTATAATTCACCCCTCCACTTT; cdr3_aa: CASSRGTDRTYNSPLHF; v_call: TRBV5-6; j_call: TRBJ1-6; d_call: TRBD1; clone_size: NA
cdr3_nt: TGTGCCATCAGGCCTACCGGGACAATTTCTGGAAACACCATATATTTT; cdr3_aa: CAIRPTGTISGNTIYF; v_call: TRBV10-3; j_call: TRBJ1-3; d_call: NA; clone_size: once
cdr3_nt: TGTGCCAGCTCATCCGGACAGGGAGGCTACGAGCAGTACTTC; cdr3_aa: CASSSGQGGYEQYF; v_call: TRBV18; j_call: TRBJ2-7; d_call: TRBD1; clone_size: NA
cdr3_nt: TGTGCCAGCGGAATTGGACGCGAGGCTTACAATGAGCAGTTCTTC; cdr3_aa: CASGIGREAYNEQFF; v_call: TRBV27; j_call: TRBJ2-1; d_call: NA; clone_size: NA
cdr3_nt: TGTGCCAGCAGTTTTCGGACTAGCGGGTTTGGGAGGTCCTACAATGAGCAGTTCTTC; cdr3_aa: CASSFRTSGFGRSYNEQFF; v_call: TRBV27; j_call: TRBJ2-1; d_call: TRBD2; clone_size: NA
cdr3_nt: TGCAGTGCTTTAATAGTAAATACGCAGTATTTT; cdr3_aa: CSALIVNTQYF; v_call: TRBV20-1; j_call: TRBJ2-3; d_call: NA; clone_size: NA
cdr3_nt: TGTGCCAGCAGAGGGACTAGCGGACTCAGCACAGATACGCAGTATTTT; cdr3_aa: CASRGTSGLSTDTQYF; v_call: TRBV28; j_call: TRBJ2-3; d_call: TRBD2; clone_size: NA
cdr3_nt: TGTGCCATCAGTGAGTCAGTGGGACTAGCGGGAGGTTACGAGCAGTACTTC; cdr3_aa: CAISESVGLAGGYEQYF; v_call: TRBV10-3; j_call: TRBJ2-7; d_call: TRBD2; clone_size: NA
cdr3_nt: TGTGCCAGCAGTTCCTCCAGGTCTGAGTGGGAGACCCAGTACTTC; cdr3_aa: CASSSSRSEWETQYF; v_call: TRBV28; j_call: TRBJ2-5; d_call: NA; clone_size: NA
cdr3_nt: TGCAGTGCTAGCGAGACCTACGAGCAGTACTTC; cdr3_aa: CSASETYEQYF; v_call: TRBV20-1; j_call: TRBJ2-7; d_call: NA; clone_size: once
cdr3_nt: TGTGCCAGCAGCGTGGGACTAGCCGGCGGGGAGCTGTTTTTT; cdr3_aa: CASSVGLAGGELFF; v_call: TRBV7-2; j_call: TRBJ2-2; d_call: TRBD2; clone_size: NA
cdr3_nt: TGTGCCAGCAGCTTAGGGACAGCTACCGTCGGAACTAATGAAAAACTGTTTTTT; cdr3_aa: CASSLGTATVGTNEKLFF; v_call: TRBV11-3; j_call: TRBJ1-4; d_call: NA; clone_size: NA
cdr3_nt: TGTGCCAGCAGCCAAGAAGCTAGCGGGAGAGTTCTCGGTGAGCAGTTCTTC; cdr3_aa: CASSQEASGRVLGEQFF; v_call: TRBV4-2; j_call: TRBJ2-1; d_call: TRBD2; clone_size: NA
cdr3_nt: TGTGCCAGCACCCGCCGGACAGGGGGAAAGCAGCCCCAGCATTTT; cdr3_aa: CASTRRTGGKQPQHF; v_call: TRBV2; j_call: TRBJ1-5; d_call: TRBD1; clone_size: NA
cdr3_nt: TGTGCCAGCAGTTGGGTTTGGGACACCTCGGTCGGCTACACCTTC; cdr3_aa: CASSWVWDTSVGYTF; v_call: TRBV28; j_call: TRBJ1-2; d_call: NA; clone_size: NA
cdr3_nt: TGTGCCAGCAGCTTGGGTGGGAGCCACCGAGATGAGCAGTTCTTC; cdr3_aa: CASSLGGSHRDEQFF; v_call: TRBV5-4; j_call: TRBJ2-1; d_call: NA; clone_size: NA
cdr3_nt: TGTGCCTGGAGTAGGGGACAGCTGATGAACACTGAAGCTTTCTTT; cdr3_aa: CAWSRGQLMNTEAFF; v_call: TRBV30; j_call: TRBJ1-1; d_call: TRBD1; clone_size: once
cdr3_nt: TGTGCCAGCAGCACATTCGAAGGGATGGCTGAAGCTTTCTTT; cdr3_aa: CASSTFEGMAEAFF; v_call: TRBV7-9; j_call: TRBJ1-1; d_call: NA; clone_size: NA
cdr3_nt: TGCGCCAGCAGCCCGGCAGGAATCATGAACACTGAAGCTTTCTTT; cdr3_aa: CASSPAGIMNTEAFF; v_call: TRBV5-1; j_call: TRBJ1-1; d_call: NA; clone_size: NA
cdr3_nt: TGTGCCAGCAGCAAACCCCCGAAGAGGGAAAGCACAGATACGCAGTATTTT; cdr3_aa: CASSKPPKRESTDTQYF; v_call: TRBV21-1; j_call: TRBJ2-3; d_call: NA; clone_size: NA
cdr3_nt: TGTGCCAGCAGCTATGGGGACAGGAGTAATGAAAAACTGTTTTTT; cdr3_aa: CASSYGDRSNEKLFF; v_call: TRBV11-2; j_call: TRBJ1-4; d_call: TRBD1; clone_size: once
cdr3_nt: TGTGCCAGCAGTGACGCGGGACAGGTACGAAGCTACACCTTC; cdr3_aa: CASSDAGQVRSYTF; v_call: TRBV2; j_call: TRBJ1-2; d_call: TRBD1; clone_size: NA
cdr3_nt: TGTGCCAGCAGTATGCCGGGACAGAAAAACATTCAGTACTTC; cdr3_aa: CASSMPGQKNIQYF; v_call: TRBV28; j_call: TRBJ2-4; d_call: TRBD1; clone_size: NA
cdr3_nt: TGTGCCAGCTCACCACCGCTCAGGGAGACCCAGTACTTC; cdr3_aa: CASSPPLRETQYF; v_call: TRBV18; j_call: TRBJ2-5; d_call: NA; clone_size: NA
cdr3_nt: TGTGCCAGCAGCTTAGTAGGATCGGCTAGCGGGAATGTGCAGTATTTT; cdr3_aa: CASSLVGSASGNVQYF; v_call: TRBV7-2; j_call: TRBJ2-3; d_call: TRBD2; clone_size: NA
cdr3_nt: TGTGCCAGCAGTTTCCCACCGGGAACCAGTAATGGCTACACCTTC; cdr3_aa: CASSFPPGTSNGYTF; v_call: TRBV28; j_call: TRBJ1-2; d_call: NA; clone_size: NA